The 24 T cell receptor beta chains listed next were all sequenced from one sample in a study of T cell responses to AZD1222 COVID-19 vaccine. The data were produced by immunoSEQ multiplex PCR, yet TCRdb's version contains in-frame clones alone and is incomplete. This table holds around 170,000 clones, roughly 90% found once. The sequencing here drew on peripheral blood, taken on day 0 of AZD1222 vaccination. These receptors originate from an adult in good health.

This clone has a single count. V is TRBV11-2 and J is TRBJ1-2; D might be TRBD1 (6 bases). V was shortened by 2 bases and J by 12 bases, with 19 bases between the two germline ends. Germline lookup yields CDR1 SGHAT and CDR2 FQNNGV. This CDR3 comprises 14 residues. CDR3 DNA: TGTGCCAGCAGCTTACAAAGAGGGGGGTTCGGGGACACCTTC. Translation gives CASSLQRGGFGDTF.

This chain connects TRBV5-1 to TRBJ1-4; TRBD1 matches 7 bases. This CDR3 region has 14 residues. The ends lost 3 bases at V and 7 bases at J; junction bases unmatched: 6. CDR1 SGHRS and CDR2 YFSETQ come from the germline V gene. In DNA form, the CDR3 reads TGCGCCAGCAGCTCACGACAGGGAGCTGAAAAACTGTTTTTT. The encoded protein is CASSSRQGAEKLFF.

Comments on this clone: Other nucleotide sequences in the sample specify the same CDR3. V gene TRBV12-3 or TRBV12-4 combines with J gene TRBJ1-3; D remains unclear. This CDR3 spans 11 amino acids. Trimming shortened V by 4 bases and J by 4 bases, and 2 bases separated the two germline ends. The CDR3 nucleotides read TGTGCCAGCAGTTCAGGAAACACCATATATTTT. Translating gives CASSSGNTIYF.

V gene TRBV7-9 combines with J gene TRBJ1-4; a weak D match, TRBD1 (5 bases). V was clipped by 7 bases and J by 3 bases, with 21 bases between them. The CDR3 spans 17 residues. CDR1 is SEHNR and CDR2 is FQNEAQ in the germline V gene (reference sequence). CDR3 bases: TGTGCCAGCACCCCGGGGGATAGGGCATCACCTAATGAAAAACTGTTTTTT. Its protein is CASTPGDRASPNEKLFF. Together with reference TRBV7-9 and TRBJ1-4, the CDR3 gives the full variable domain: DTGVSQNPRHKITKRGQNVTFRCDPISEHNRLYWYRQTLGQGPEFLTYFQNEAQLEKSRLLSDRFSAERPKGSFSTLEIQRTEQGDSAMYLCASTPGDRASPNEKLFFGSGTQLSVL.

This chain uses TRBV6-4 with TRBJ2-1, with D perhaps TRBD1 (5 bases). The CDR3 has 15 residues. Germline values: CDR1 MRHNA, CDR2 SNTAGT. The V gene lost 4 bases and the J gene lost 7 bases, with 17 bases spanning the gap. The CDR3 DNA follows: TGTGCCAGCAGTGCCACTCCAGGGTCTGGGAATGAGCAGTTCTTC. Translated, it gives CASSATPGSGNEQFF.

CDR3 residues: CASRNFLSYNEQFF. Written as DNA, the CDR3 is TGTGCCAGCAGGAACTTCCTGTCCTACAATGAGCAGTTCTTC. The rearrangement links TRBV11-2 to TRBJ2-1; D call uncertain. Germline V gene sequence: CDR1 SGHAT, CDR2 FQNNGV. This CDR3 is 14 amino acids long. Trimming removed 6 bases from V and 1 base from J, with 10 bases in between.

This chain links TRBV28 with TRBJ2-7, with 8 bases aligning to TRBD1. Germline CDR1 is MDHEN and CDR2 is SYDVKM. The V and J ends lost 3 bases and 0 bases, in that order; junction bases with no gene match: 10. This CDR3 comprises 17 residues. The CDR3 reads CASSFGTGTGASYEQYF. The CDR3 coding sequence is TGTGCCAGCAGTTTTGGCACCGGGACAGGAGCCTCCTACGAGCAGTACTTC.

The chain links TRBV27 to TRBJ1-5; D uncertain. CDR1 and CDR2 (germline): MNHEY, SMNVEV (reference sequence). The CDR3 covers 13 residues. Trimming shortened V by 3 bases and J by 7 bases, and 10 bases separated the two germline ends. CDR3: CASSFFGSQPQHF. CDR3 in DNA: TGTGCCAGCAGTTTTTTCGGCAGCCAGCCCCAGCATTTT.

This chain links TRBV7-3 with TRBJ2-2; D remains ambiguous. The length of the CDR3 is 15 residues. V dropped 5 bases and J dropped 0 bases, with 10 bases sitting between them. The germline V gene has CDR1 SGHTA and CDR2 FQGTGA. The CDR3 sequence is CASSPPAANTGELFF. The DNA of the CDR3 is TGTGCCAGCAGCCCACCCGCAGCGAACACCGGGGAGCTGTTTTTT.

CDR3 amino acids: CASSQPSRDEQFF. The CDR3 region has the DNA TGTGCCAGCAGCCAACCCTCGAGGGATGAGCAGTTCTTC. The V gene is TRBV3-1 (or the pseudogene TRBV3-2), the J gene TRBJ2-1, with D perhaps matching TRBD2 (5 bases). The CDR3 consists of 13 residues. Looked up from germline, CDR1 is LGHDT and CDR2 is YNNKEL (reference sequence). Trimming pared 2 bases from V and 8 bases from J, leaving 10 bases between.

The chain uses TRBV18 and TRBJ1-2, with D perhaps TRBD1 (5 bases). The V gene's germline CDR1 is KGHSH and CDR2 LQKENI. The CDR3 is 15 residues long. Between the trimmed V and J ends, which lost 3 bases and 5 bases, there was a span of 16 bases. The CDR3 spells CASSPSGAPDYGYTF. Here the CDR3 DNA reads TGTGCCAGCTCACCTTCCGGGGCCCCGGATTATGGCTACACCTTC.

The V and J genes are TRBV28 and TRBJ2-7; TRBD2 agrees at 8 bases. Per germline, CDR1 MDHEN and CDR2 SYDVKM. Trimming cost V 3 bases and J 1 base; bases outside gene matches: 5. CDR3 size: 15 residues. For the CDR3, the DNA is TGTGCCAGCAGTTTCAACCGGGGGGGTTCCTACGAGCAGTACTTC. Translating it yields CASSFNRGGSYEQYF.

As DNA, the CDR3 is TGTGCCAGCAGTGCTCAAGGGAATGAGCAGTTCTTC. It specifies CASSAQGNEQFF. The rearrangement links TRBV2 to TRBJ2-1; D is unresolved. V lost 4 bases and J lost 7, with 8 bases in between. Per the germline V gene, CDR1 is SNHLY and CDR2 is FYNNEI. The CDR3 runs 12 residues.

The chain recombines TRBV10-3 with TRBJ2-5; D perhaps matches TRBD2 (5 bases). V gave up 0 bases and J gave up 2 bases, with 10 bases separating them. The CDR3 consists of 15 residues. Looked up from germline, CDR1 is ENHRY and CDR2 is SYGVKD. The CDR3 protein is CAISESLDLQETQYF. DNA of the CDR3: TGTGCCATCAGTGAGTCGCTGGACTTACAAGAGACCCAGTACTTC.

The rearrangement uses TRBV24-1 and TRBJ1-2; D gene ambiguous. CDR1 and CDR2 (germline): KGHDR, SFDVKD. V shed 3 bases and J shed 8 bases, with 9 bases lying between them. The CDR3 extends over 12 amino acids. In DNA form, the CDR3 reads TGTGCCACCAGTGATGGTCCCCGCGGCTACACCTTC. As protein: CATSDGPRGYTF.

V usage is TRBV10-3 and J usage is TRBJ1-2, with no clear D. The CDR3 has 13 residues. Germline V CDR1 and CDR2: ENHRY, SYGVKD. Trimming left V 4 bases short and J 5 bases short, with 11 bases between. The CDR3 here is CAISGGREYGYTF. The CDR3 DNA is TGTGCCATCAGTGGAGGGCGCGAGTATGGCTACACCTTC.

V gene TRBV6-2 or TRBV6-3 combines with J gene TRBJ1-2, with 9 positions matching TRBD1. The CDR3 runs 15 residues. The germline CDR1 and CDR2 sequences are MNHEY and SVGEGT. J lost 8 bases, V lost 5 bases, and 12 bases had no gene match. CDR3 sequence: CASSPLQGASKGYTF. CDR3 bases: TGTGCCAGCAGTCCGCTACAGGGGGCGTCGAAAGGCTACACCTTC.

This chain joins TRBV7-8 and TRBJ2-7; maybe TRBD2 (5 bases). CDR1 is SGHVS and CDR2 is FQNEAQ in the germline V gene. V lost 5 bases, J lost 7 bases, and 12 bases lay in between. The CDR3 has 12 amino acids. CDR3 bases: TGTGCCAGCAGCCATGCTACGGGAGAGCAGTACTTC. This translates into CASSHATGEQYF.

The chain carries TRBV2 and TRBJ2-7; 8 positions match TRBD2. CDR3 length: 14 amino acids. V lost 2 bases, J lost 4 bases, and 4 bases stayed unmatched. Germline assignment: CDR1 SNHLY and CDR2 FYNNEI. The DNA of the CDR3 is TGTGCCAGCAGTGAATTGTCTAGCGGGTACGAGCAGTACTTC. As protein: CASSELSSGYEQYF.

The chain is built from TRBV28 and TRBJ2-7, with TRBD1 matching over 7 bases. After removal of 5 bases from V and 0 bases from J, the junction contained 1 base not matched to a gene. The V gene's germline CDR1 is MDHEN and CDR2 SYDVKM. This CDR3 is built from 13 residues. The DNA of the CDR3 is TGTGCCAGCAGTAGGGACAGCTCCTACGAGCAGTACTTC. Translating it yields CASSRDSSYEQYF.

The chain combines TRBV5-1 with TRBJ1-2; 9 bases are shared with TRBD1. Trimming took 7 bases from V and 6 from J; bases not matched to a gene: 10. The CDR3 sequence is 14 residues long. Germline loops: CDR1 SGHRS, CDR2 YFSETQ. In DNA, the CDR3 is TGCGCCAGCGGGACAGGGAGTTTCATCGATGGCTACACCTTC. This sequence encodes CASGTGSFIDGYTF.

The chain is built from TRBV10-1 and TRBJ2-7, with TRBD2 matching over 8 bases. Germline V CDR1 and CDR2: WNHNN, SYGVQD (reference sequence). The CDR3 sequence is 16 residues long. Unmatched junction bases numbered 14, after V lost 8 bases and J lost 2 bases. This CDR3 reads CASPWDIAGQAYEQYF. Here the CDR3 DNA reads TGCGCCAGCCCATGGGATATAGCGGGGCAAGCCTACGAGCAGTACTTC.

The chain has TRBV9 and TRBJ2-7; 14 nucleotides match TRBD2. This CDR3 contains 14 residues. The germline CDR1 and CDR2 sequences are SGDLS and YYNGEE. Losses at the gene ends were 4 bases for V and 9 bases for J; bases not matched to a gene: 6. CDR3 region: CASSLGLAGERQYF. The DNA for the CDR3 is TGTGCCAGCAGCCTGGGACTAGCGGGGGAGCGGCAGTACTTC.

The chain employs TRBV11-2 and TRBJ2-3; 7 nucleotides align to TRBD2. Germline-derived CDR1 and CDR2 are SGHAT and FQNNGV. The CDR3 sequence is 16 residues long. J lost 1 base, V lost 0 bases, and 4 bases had no gene match. CDR3 bases: TGTGCCAGCAGCTTAGAGCGGGGGTGGGGCACAGATACGCAGTATTTT. This sequence encodes CASSLERGWGTDTQYF.